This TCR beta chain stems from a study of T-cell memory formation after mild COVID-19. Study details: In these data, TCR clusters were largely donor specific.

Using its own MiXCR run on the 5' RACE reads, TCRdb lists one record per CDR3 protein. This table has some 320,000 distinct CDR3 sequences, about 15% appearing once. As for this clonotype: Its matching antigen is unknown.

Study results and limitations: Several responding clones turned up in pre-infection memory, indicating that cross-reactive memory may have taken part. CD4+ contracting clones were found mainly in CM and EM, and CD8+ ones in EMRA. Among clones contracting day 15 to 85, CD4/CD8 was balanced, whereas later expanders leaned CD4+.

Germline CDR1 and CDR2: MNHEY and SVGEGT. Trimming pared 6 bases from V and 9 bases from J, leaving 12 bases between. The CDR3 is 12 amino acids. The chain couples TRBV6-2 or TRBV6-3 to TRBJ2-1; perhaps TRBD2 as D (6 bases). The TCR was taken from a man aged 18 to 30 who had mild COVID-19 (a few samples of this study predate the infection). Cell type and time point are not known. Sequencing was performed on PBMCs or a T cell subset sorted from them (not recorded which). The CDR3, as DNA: TGTGCCAGCAGGGATCGGGGGTCTGAGCAGTTCTTC. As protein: CASRDRGSEQFF.